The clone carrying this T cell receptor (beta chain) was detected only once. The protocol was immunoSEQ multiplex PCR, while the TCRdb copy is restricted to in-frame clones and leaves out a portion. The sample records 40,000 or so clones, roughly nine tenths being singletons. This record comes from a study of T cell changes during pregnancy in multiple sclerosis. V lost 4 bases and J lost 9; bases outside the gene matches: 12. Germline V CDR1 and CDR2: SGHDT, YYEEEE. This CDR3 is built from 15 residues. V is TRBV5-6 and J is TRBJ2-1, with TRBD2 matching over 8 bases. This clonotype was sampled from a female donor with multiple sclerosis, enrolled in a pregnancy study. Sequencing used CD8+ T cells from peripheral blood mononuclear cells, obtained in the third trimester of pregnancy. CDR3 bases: TGTGCCAGCAGCCCGGGGGCGGGAGGACTTAGTGAGCAGTTCTTC. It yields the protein CASSPGAGGLSEQFF.